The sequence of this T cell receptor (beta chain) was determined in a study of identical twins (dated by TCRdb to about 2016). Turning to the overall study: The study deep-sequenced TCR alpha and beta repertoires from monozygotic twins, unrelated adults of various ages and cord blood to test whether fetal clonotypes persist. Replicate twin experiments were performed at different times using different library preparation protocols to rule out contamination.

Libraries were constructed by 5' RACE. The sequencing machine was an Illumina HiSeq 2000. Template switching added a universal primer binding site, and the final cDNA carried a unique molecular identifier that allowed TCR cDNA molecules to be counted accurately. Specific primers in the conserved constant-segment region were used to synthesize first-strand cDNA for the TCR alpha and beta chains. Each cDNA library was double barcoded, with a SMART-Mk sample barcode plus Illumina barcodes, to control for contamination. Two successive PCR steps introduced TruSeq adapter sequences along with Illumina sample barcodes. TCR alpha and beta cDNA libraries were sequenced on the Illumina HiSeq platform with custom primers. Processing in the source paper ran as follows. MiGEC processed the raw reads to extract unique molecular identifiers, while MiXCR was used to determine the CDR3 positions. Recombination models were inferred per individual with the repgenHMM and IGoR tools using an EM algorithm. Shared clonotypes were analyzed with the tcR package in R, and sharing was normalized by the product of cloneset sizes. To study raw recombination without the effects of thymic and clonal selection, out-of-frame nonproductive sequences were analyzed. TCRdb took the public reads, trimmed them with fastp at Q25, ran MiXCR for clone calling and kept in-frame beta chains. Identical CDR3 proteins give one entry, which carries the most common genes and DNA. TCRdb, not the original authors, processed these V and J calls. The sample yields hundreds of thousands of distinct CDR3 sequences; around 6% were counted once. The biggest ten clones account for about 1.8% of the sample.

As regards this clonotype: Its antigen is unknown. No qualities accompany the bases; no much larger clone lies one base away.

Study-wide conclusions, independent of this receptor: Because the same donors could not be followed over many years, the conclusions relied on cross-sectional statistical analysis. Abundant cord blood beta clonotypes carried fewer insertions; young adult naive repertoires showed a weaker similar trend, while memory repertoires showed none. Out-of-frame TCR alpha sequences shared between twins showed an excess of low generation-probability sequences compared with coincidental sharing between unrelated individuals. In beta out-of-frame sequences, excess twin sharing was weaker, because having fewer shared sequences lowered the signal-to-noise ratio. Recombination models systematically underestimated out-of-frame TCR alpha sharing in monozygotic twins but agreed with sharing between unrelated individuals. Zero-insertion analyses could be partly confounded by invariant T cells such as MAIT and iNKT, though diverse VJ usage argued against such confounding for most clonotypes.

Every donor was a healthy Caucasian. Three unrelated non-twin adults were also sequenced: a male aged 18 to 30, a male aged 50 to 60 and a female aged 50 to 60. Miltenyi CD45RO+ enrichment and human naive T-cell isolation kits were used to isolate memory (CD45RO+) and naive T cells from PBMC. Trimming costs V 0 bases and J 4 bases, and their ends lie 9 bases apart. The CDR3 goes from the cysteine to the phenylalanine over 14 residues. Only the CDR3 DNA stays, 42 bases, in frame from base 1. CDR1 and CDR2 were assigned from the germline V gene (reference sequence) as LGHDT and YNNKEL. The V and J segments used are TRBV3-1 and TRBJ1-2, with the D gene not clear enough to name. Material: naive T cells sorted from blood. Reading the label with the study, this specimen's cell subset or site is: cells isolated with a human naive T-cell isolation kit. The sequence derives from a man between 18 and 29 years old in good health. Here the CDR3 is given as CASSQEGQTYGYTF. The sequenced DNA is TGTGCCAGCAGCCAAGAGGGTCAGACCTATGGCTACACCTTC.